The clone carrying this TCR beta chain has just a few counts. The antigen is not known. Per the germline V gene, CDR1 is MNHEY and CDR2 is SVGEGT. This CDR3 has 16 amino acids. Trimming took off 2 bases at V and 5 bases at J, with 18 bases between the two ends. This record belongs to a study of T cell repertoires in cytomegalovirus infection. Study at large: Recently described HLA-C-restricted plus well-studied HLA-B-restricted CMV epitopes were used. Public TCR beta signatures indicated both CMV infection and matching HLA type. Overall study results and limits: There were carriers of CMV plus the relevant HLA, and cumulative public TCR beta family frequency identified them.

One entry per CDR3 protein, called by TCRdb with MiXCR from the reads. This table holds 640,000 or so distinct CDR3 sequences, around a third found once. The J gene is TRBJ1-1, the V gene TRBV6-2 or TRBV6-3; unclear D gene. The source material was cultured PBMCs, sampled from culture after CMV antigen stimulation. The receptor's source is a human donor in good health (CMV status not recorded). Some clones in this sample may be carry-over from other donors' samples. DNA of the CDR3: TGTGCCAGCAGTTACCCGGACGGAAAAAGGGAGACTGAAGCTTTCTTT. This gives the protein CASSYPDGKRETEAFF.